This TCR beta chain is from a study of T cell repertoires in cytomegalovirus infection. Study at large: In public TCR beta signatures, there were indications of both CMV infection and matching HLA type.

This clonotype was seen a handful of times. Its antigen is currently unknown. Study results and limitations: Within the response measured ex vivo, HLA-C-restricted CMV-specific TCR beta clonotypes were dominant. Carriers of CMV plus the relevant HLA were identified by cumulative public TCR beta family frequency.

TCRdb re-called the reads with MiXCR, one entry per CDR3 protein. The sample contains under 150,000 distinct CDR3 sequences, roughly 25% of which appear only once. Germline CDR1 SQVTM, CDR2 ANQGSEA. J gave up 4 bases and V 6 bases, and 5 bases lay outside the gene matches. CDR3 length: 13 amino acids. Input material: PBMCs, sequenced either directly or after in vitro stimulation (not recorded which). The chain employs TRBV29-1 and TRBJ2-7, with 11 positions matching TRBD2. This clonotype was sampled from a human donor in good health (CMV status not recorded). Some clones in this sample may be carry-over from other donors' samples. The CDR3 protein is CSVIAGGLYEQYF. For the CDR3, the DNA is TGCAGCGTGATAGCGGGAGGGCTATACGAGCAGTACTTC.